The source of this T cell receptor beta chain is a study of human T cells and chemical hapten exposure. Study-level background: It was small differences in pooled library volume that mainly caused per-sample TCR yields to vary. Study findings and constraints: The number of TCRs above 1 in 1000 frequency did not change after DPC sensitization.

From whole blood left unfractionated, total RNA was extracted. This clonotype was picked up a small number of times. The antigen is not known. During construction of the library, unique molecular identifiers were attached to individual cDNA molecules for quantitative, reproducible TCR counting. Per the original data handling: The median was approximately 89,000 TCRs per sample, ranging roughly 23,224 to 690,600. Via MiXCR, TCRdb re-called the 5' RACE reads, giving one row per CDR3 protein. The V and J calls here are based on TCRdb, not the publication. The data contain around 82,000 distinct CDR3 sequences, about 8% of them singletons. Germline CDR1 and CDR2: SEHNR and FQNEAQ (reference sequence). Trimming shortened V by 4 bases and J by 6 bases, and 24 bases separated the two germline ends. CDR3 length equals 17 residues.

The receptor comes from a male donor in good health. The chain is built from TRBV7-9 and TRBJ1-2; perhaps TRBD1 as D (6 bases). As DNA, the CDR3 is TGTGCCAGCAGCTCAACGAACAGGGAAGTCGGCCCTAATGGCTACACCTTC. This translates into CASSSTNREVGPNGYTF.